The next 25 T cell receptor beta chains were all read from a single sample in a study of breast tumors, draining lymph nodes, adjacent tissues. The lymph nodes were axillary draining lymph nodes from breast cancer patients. Using its own MiXCR run on the multiplex PCR reads, TCRdb lists one record per CDR3 protein. The repertoire has about 140,000 distinct CDR3 sequences, about 31% of them found once; the top ten carry 2% to 2.5%. Sequencing used axillary lymph node tissue. The receptor set was obtained from a female donor with breast cancer. Some clones in this sample may be carry-over from other donors' samples.

This clonotype was detected many times. V gene TRBV10-1 combines with J gene TRBJ1-6; 9 bases match TRBD1. The V segment lost 6 bases and the J segment 11 bases; nucleotides outside the gene matches: 8. The germline V gene encodes CDR1 WNHNN and CDR2 SYGVQD (reference sequence). The CDR3 is 14 residues long. CDR3 DNA: TGCGCCAGCAGCCCTGGACAGGGGTTCGCACCCCTCCACTTT. Encoded protein: CASSPGQGFAPLHF.

This clonotype was seen at least ten times. The gene calls are TRBV20-1 and TRBJ2-7, with D possibly TRBD1 on 6 matching bases. The CDR3 is made up of 13 amino acids. Germline V gives CDR1 DFQATT, CDR2 SNEGSKA (reference sequence). CDR3 in DNA: TGCAGCACGATAACAGGGCTCTCCTACGAGCAGTACTTC. Protein: CSTITGLSYEQYF.

This clonotype was counted at least ten times. The chain carries TRBV2 and TRBJ2-7; the match to TRBD1 covers 8 bases. Trimming cost V 3 bases and J 2 bases; bases outside gene matches: 6. The germline CDR1 and CDR2 sequences are SNHLY and FYNNEI. There are 15 residues in the CDR3. In DNA form, the CDR3 reads TGTGCCAGCAGTGATGAGGGACAGGTACCCTACGAGCAGTACTTC. This codes for CASSDEGQVPYEQYF.

This clonotype has just a few counts. The chain has TRBV27 and TRBJ1-2; 7 nucleotides align to TRBD1. The length of the CDR3 is 12 residues. The V and J ends lost 10 bases and 4 bases, in that order; junction bases with no gene match: 6. Germline V gene lookup returns CDR1 MNHEY and CDR2 SMNVEV (reference sequence). The CDR3 DNA is TGTGCCACCTCAAGACAGGGCTATGGCTACACCTTC. It encodes CATSRQGYGYTF.

Ten or more counts support this clonotype. The chain recombines TRBV6-2 or TRBV6-3 with TRBJ2-7; D is ambiguous. Germline values: CDR1 MNHEY, CDR2 SVGEGT. Trimming took 4 bases from V and 4 from J, leaving 5 bases between them. The CDR3 is 11 residues long. The CDR3 region has the DNA TGTGCCAGCAGTTCCTTTTACGAGCAGTACTTC. It encodes CASSSFYEQYF.

This clonotype occurred many times. The chain combines TRBV18 with TRBJ1-2, with a weak D call TRBD1 (5 bases). This CDR3 spans 17 amino acids. Trimming removed 3 bases from V and 0 bases from J, with 17 bases in between. CDR1 and CDR2 (germline): KGHSH, LQKENI. The DNA for the CDR3 is TGTGCCAGCTCACCCTTAAAAGACGGACATGCTAACTATGGCTACACCTTC. This encodes CASSPLKDGHANYGYTF. Looking up the rest from reference TRBV18 and TRBJ1-2 gives the full variable domain: NAGVMQNPRHLVRRRGQEARLRCSPMKGHSHVYWYRQLPEEGLKFMVYLQKENIIDESGMPKERFSAEFPKEGPSILRIQQVVRGDSAAYFCASSPLKDGHANYGYTFGSGTRLTVV.

Concerning this clonotype: A read error may produce the germline difference seen at one junction end. The chain is built from TRBV11-2 and TRBJ2-2; possible D gene TRBD1, 6 bases. The CDR3 length is 15 residues. CDR1 and CDR2 (germline): SGHAT, FQNNGV. The chain's CDR3 is CASSLVRGNTGELFF. The DNA for the CDR3 is TGTGCTAGCAGCTTAGTCAGGGGAAACACCGGGGAGCTGTTTTTT.

This clonotype was observed many times. An end of the junction differs from the germline gene, which may be a read error. The chain couples TRBV7-7 to TRBJ2-3; D may be TRBD2 (5 bases). The CDR3 length is 16 residues. From germline, CDR1 is SSHAT and CDR2 FNYEAQ (reference sequence). In DNA, the CDR3 is TGTGCTAGCAGCTTAGCGATCCGGCAAAACACAGATACGCAGTATTTT. Translated, it gives CASSLAIRQNTDTQYF. The entire variable domain, with the rest obtained from reference TRBV7-7 and TRBJ2-3, is as follows: GAGVSQSPRYKVTKRGQDVTLRCDPISSHATLYWYQQALGQGPEFLTYFNYEAQPDKSGLPSDRFSAERPEGSISTLTIQRTEQRDSAMYRCASSLAIRQNTDTQYFGPGTRLTVL.

This clonotype has at least ten counts. This rearrangement joins TRBV3-1 to TRBJ2-1; 8 nucleotides match TRBD2. CDR1 is LGHDT and CDR2 is YNNKEL in the germline V gene (reference sequence). With V trimmed by 1 base and J by 7 bases, 12 bases remained unmatched. The CDR3 covers 17 residues. The chain's CDR3 is CASSQGVDGGALNEQFF. The CDR3 DNA reads TGTGCCAGCAGCCAAGGGGTGGACGGGGGGGCCCTGAATGAGCAGTTCTTC.

The V and J genes are TRBV6-1 and TRBJ1-1; perhaps TRBD1 as D (6 bases). Germline V CDR1 and CDR2: MNHNS, SASEGT. The V end was cut by 7 bases, the J end by 8 bases, with 14 bases between. This CDR3 comprises 12 residues. The CDR3 DNA reads as TGTGCCAGCATTAGGACAGAAATCGAAGCTTTCTTT. Translating gives CASIRTEIEAFF.

This clonotype was seen a handful of times. A much larger clone differs by one base, so this may be a read error. This chain uses TRBV6-1 with TRBJ1-4; TRBD1 matches at 8 bases. The trim removed 5 bases at V and 14 bases at J, leaving 16 bases unmatched. CDR1 and CDR2 from the germline V gene are MNHNS and SASEGT. CDR3 size: 15 residues. Here the CDR3 reads CASSQGLLWAGGLFF. CDR3 bases: TGTGCCAGCAGTCAAGGCCTCTTGTGGGCAGGGGGCCTGTTTTTT.

This clonotype was counted ten times or more. A much bigger clone sits one base away, suggesting this may be a read error. The rearrangement joins TRBV12-3 or TRBV12-4 to TRBJ2-7; D is unclear. The CDR3 extends over 13 amino acids. V lost 3 bases to trimming and J lost 4 bases, with 10 bases between them. CDR3 protein: CASSFEVGYEQYF. The CDR3 nucleotides are TGTGCCAGCAGTTTCGAGGTCGGGTACGAGCAGTACTTC.

This clonotype was picked up many times. The V call is TRBV7-9, the J call TRBJ2-5, with 11 bases matching TRBD1. CDR3 length equals 17 residues. Germline V gene lookup returns CDR1 SEHNR and CDR2 FQNEAQ (reference sequence). Germline trimming cut 1 base from V and 9 bases from J; bases unmatched to any gene: 13. As DNA, the CDR3 is TGTGCCAGCAGCTTAGGGAGGACAGGGGGCTTCCGGGAGCCCCAGTACTTC. Its protein is CASSLGRTGGFREPQYF.

This clonotype occurred many times. This chain joins TRBV7-2 and TRBJ1-2; TRBD1 agrees at 8 bases. Germline CDR1 is SGHTA and CDR2 is FQGNSA. This CDR3 comprises 15 residues. With 5 bases clipped from V and 1 base from J, the junction kept 6 bases outside the gene matches. The CDR3 nucleotides read TGTGCCAGCAGCATTGGACAGGGAGTTAACTATGGCTACACCTTC. Amino acid sequence: CASSIGQGVNYGYTF. The full variable domain, in which reference TRBV7-2 and TRBJ1-2 provide the parts outside the CDR3, is GAGVSQSPSNKVTEKGKDVELRCDPISGHTALYWYRQSLGQGLEFLIYFQGNSAPDKSGLPSDRFSAERTGGSVSTLTIQRTQQEDSAVYLCASSIGQGVNYGYTFGSGTRLTVV.

The rearrangement links TRBV28 to TRBJ2-1; tentative D call: TRBD2 (6 bases). CDR1 and CDR2 (germline): MDHEN, SYDVKM. Trimming pared 3 bases from V and 8 bases from J, leaving 14 bases between. The CDR3 is 14 amino acids. CDR3 nucleotide sequence: TGTGCCAGCAGTTTGGAGGGCGGGACCTATGAGCAGTTCTTC. Amino acid sequence: CASSLEGGTYEQFF.

The chain joins TRBV20-1 to TRBJ2-5; 11 nucleotides agree with TRBD2. The trim removed 6 bases at V and 5 bases at J, leaving 11 bases unmatched. The CDR3 covers 15 residues. CDR1 is DFQATT, CDR2 SNEGSKA, per germline (reference sequence). The DNA for the CDR3 is TGCAGTGCGACGAATCCTAGCGGGGGGTTTGAGACCCAGTACTTC. This translates into CSATNPSGGFETQYF.

This sequence joins TRBV2 and TRBJ1-6; 9 bases agree with TRBD1. V gave up 4 bases and J gave up 5 bases; unmatched junction bases: 3. Looked up from germline, CDR1 is SNHLY and CDR2 is FYNNEI. The CDR3 loop spans 15 amino acids. The CDR3 reads CASSGGTGNNSPLHF. CDR3 in DNA: TGTGCCAGCAGTGGAGGGACAGGGAATAATTCACCCCTCCACTTT.

This clonotype was counted ten times or more. This rearrangement joins TRBV9 to TRBJ2-2; D could derive from TRBD1 or TRBD2 (6 bases each). V was clipped by 0 bases and J by 2 bases, with 11 bases between them. This CDR3 contains 16 residues. Germline V lookup: CDR1 SGDLS, CDR2 YYNGEE. This CDR3 is CASSVVGGGNTGELFF. The CDR3 coding sequence is TGTGCCAGCAGCGTAGTAGGAGGGGGTAACACCGGGGAGCTGTTTTTT. Filled out from reference TRBV9 and TRBJ2-2, the complete variable domain reads DSGVTQTPKHLITATGQRVTLRCSPRSGDLSVYWYQQSLDQGLQFLIQYYNGEERAKGNILERFSAQQFPDLHSELNLSSLELGDSALYFCASSVVGGGNTGELFFGEGSRLTVL.

In its sample, this clonotype was seen many times. The chain employs TRBV18 and TRBJ1-3; TRBD1 might be the D (6 bases). Trimming stripped 3 bases from V and 4 bases from J, with 13 bases between. Germline loops: CDR1 KGHSH, CDR2 LQKENI. CDR3 length equals 15 residues. The CDR3 sequence: CASSPSAGEGNTIYF. In DNA, the CDR3 is TGTGCCAGCTCACCGTCGGCAGGGGAAGGAAACACCATATATTTT. The variable domain in full, completed from reference TRBV18 and TRBJ1-3, reads NAGVMQNPRHLVRRRGQEARLRCSPMKGHSHVYWYRQLPEEGLKFMVYLQKENIIDESGMPKERFSAEFPKEGPSILRIQQVVRGDSAAYFCASSPSAGEGNTIYFGEGSWLTVV.

Ten or more counts support this clonotype. This sequence joins TRBV7-9 and TRBJ2-1; 11 positions match TRBD2. The CDR3 has 15 amino acids. CDR1 SEHNR and CDR2 FQNEAQ come from the germline V gene (reference sequence). Trimming cost V 5 bases and J 9 bases; bases outside gene matches: 9. The CDR3 nucleotides are TGTGCCAGCAGCGAACTAGCGGGGGTCACTATTGAGCAGTTCTTC. Translation gives CASSELAGVTIEQFF.

There are a few counts of this clonotype. This chain uses TRBV11-2 with TRBJ2-4, with D unresolved. The length of the CDR3 is 17 residues. Trimming cost V 5 bases and J 0 bases, with 17 bases left between them. CDR1 is SGHAT, CDR2 FQNNGV, per germline. The CDR3 DNA reads as TGTGCCAGCAGCCTAACTTCGGGCAGGATAGCCAAAAACATTCAGTACTTC. Protein: CASSLTSGRIAKNIQYF.

The sample holds many counts of this clonotype. The chain couples TRBV20-1 to TRBJ1-1; tentatively, D is TRBD1 (5 bases). The CDR3 has 11 amino acids. Germline values: CDR1 DFQATT, CDR2 SNEGSKA (reference sequence). V lost 1 base, J lost 10 bases, and 10 bases lay in between. CDR3 region: CSARAGVGAFF. The CDR3 DNA reads TGCAGTGCTAGAGCGGGGGTCGGAGCTTTCTTT.

This clonotype was picked up many times. The chain links TRBV4-1 to TRBJ2-7, with 9 bases identical to TRBD1. V was pared by 1 base and J by 4 bases, with 5 bases of the junction left unmatched. CDR3 length: 15 amino acids. In germline, CDR1 is MGHRA, CDR2 YSYEKL. CDR3: CASSQAGTGLYEQYF. The CDR3 DNA sequence: TGCGCCAGCAGCCAAGCCGGGACAGGGTTGTACGAGCAGTACTTC.

There are many counts of this clonotype. The V call is TRBV6-2 or TRBV6-3, the J call TRBJ2-7; 12 bases line up with TRBD2. This CDR3 comprises 14 residues. Germline V gene sequence: CDR1 MNHEY, CDR2 SVGEGT. V dropped 4 bases and J dropped 6; count of bases not matched to a gene: 4. This CDR3 is CASSLTSGGPEQYV. CDR3 nucleotides: TGTGCCAGCAGTTTGACTAGCGGGGGCCCCGAGCAGTACGTC.

The chain recombines TRBV5-6 with TRBJ1-2; D is perhaps TRBD1 (6 bases). This CDR3 region has 12 residues. The germline V gene encodes CDR1 SGHDT and CDR2 YYEEEE. The ends were cut back, 4 bases at V and 7 bases at J, with 11 bases in the middle. For the CDR3, the DNA is TGTGCCAGCAGCACAGGGAATTCTGGCTACACCTTC. This translates into CASSTGNSGYTF. The whole variable domain, remainder taken from reference TRBV5-6 and TRBJ1-2, is DAGVTQSPTHLIKTRGQQVTLRCSPKSGHDTVSWYQQALGQGPQFIFQYYEEEERQRGNFPDRFSGHQFPNYSSELNVNALLLGDSALYLCASSTGNSGYTFGSGTRLTVV.